This passage covers 7 T cell receptor beta chains from one sample sequenced in a study of blood T cell repertoires in COVID-19. Some clones are missing from TCRdb's copy, which holds only in-frame ones; the method was immunoSEQ multiplex PCR. The data contain 10,000 or so clones, nearly 90% of them singletons. Sequencing was done on a sample of peripheral blood. The receptors here all came from a human donor in a cohort sampled during active COVID-19.

The chain carries TRBV5-6 and TRBJ2-5, with D unresolved. V shed 3 bases and J shed 1 base, with 7 bases lying between them. CDR1 and CDR2 from the germline V gene are SGHDT and YYEEEE. The length of the CDR3 is 13 residues. The CDR3, as DNA: TGTGCCAGCAGCTCCTGGGCCCAAGAGACCCAGTACTTC. Residues: CASSSWAQETQYF.

V and J are TRBV6-5 and TRBJ2-3; 7 nucleotides match TRBD2. CDR3 length equals 14 residues. Germline lookup yields CDR1 MNHEY and CDR2 SVGAGI. Trimming cost V 7 bases and J 2 bases; bases outside gene matches: 6. The CDR3 spells CASTLGGDTDTQYF. DNA of the CDR3: TGTGCCAGCACTCTGGGAGGGGACACAGATACGCAGTATTTT.

This chain connects TRBV29-1 to TRBJ2-3; TRBD1 is a possible D gene (5 bases). This CDR3 spans 12 amino acids. CDR1 is SQVTM, CDR2 ANQGSEA, per germline. V dropped 7 bases and J dropped 0 bases, with 8 bases sitting between them. The CDR3 DNA reads TGCAGCGGGGGCCAAAGCACAGATACGCAGTATTTT. Protein sequence: CSGGQSTDTQYF.

The CDR3 sequence: CASSLGSVSSYEQYF. The CDR3 region has the DNA TGTGCCAGCTCACTTGGCTCCGTCAGCTCCTACGAGCAGTACTTC. The rearrangement joins TRBV18 to TRBJ2-7; D not certain. Trimming shortened V by 4 bases and J by 0 bases, and 13 bases separated the two germline ends. The V gene's germline CDR1 is KGHSH and CDR2 LQKENI. The CDR3 totals 15 residues.

The chain couples TRBV27 to TRBJ1-2; TRBD1 agrees at 10 bases. Unmatched junction bases numbered 5, after V lost 3 bases and J lost 4 bases. This CDR3 region has 15 residues. Germline CDR1 and CDR2: MNHEY and SMNVEV (reference sequence). The DNA for the CDR3 is TGTGCCAGCAGTTTCGGTGACAGGGGGCTCTATGGCTACACCTTC. The encoded protein is CASSFGDRGLYGYTF.

There are a few counts of this clone. The chain links TRBV4-2 to TRBJ2-2, with D possibly matching TRBD1 (5 bases). The CDR3 consists of 14 residues. CDR1 LGHNA and CDR2 YNFKEQ come from the germline V gene. V lost 3 bases, J lost 5 bases, and 10 bases lay in between. CDR3 amino acids: CASSQVQGTGELFF. The CDR3 DNA sequence: TGTGCCAGCAGCCAGGTTCAGGGAACCGGGGAGCTGTTTTTT.

V usage is TRBV7-9 and J usage is TRBJ2-4, with a tentative D call TRBD2 (6 bases). The V end was cut by 3 bases, the J end by 0 bases, with 9 bases between. The CDR3 is made up of 15 amino acids. Germline V gene lookup returns CDR1 SEHNR and CDR2 FQNEAQ (reference sequence). The CDR3 DNA is TGTGCCAGCAGCTTGGCCGGGGGAGCCAAAAACATTCAGTACTTC. Translation gives CASSLAGGAKNIQYF.